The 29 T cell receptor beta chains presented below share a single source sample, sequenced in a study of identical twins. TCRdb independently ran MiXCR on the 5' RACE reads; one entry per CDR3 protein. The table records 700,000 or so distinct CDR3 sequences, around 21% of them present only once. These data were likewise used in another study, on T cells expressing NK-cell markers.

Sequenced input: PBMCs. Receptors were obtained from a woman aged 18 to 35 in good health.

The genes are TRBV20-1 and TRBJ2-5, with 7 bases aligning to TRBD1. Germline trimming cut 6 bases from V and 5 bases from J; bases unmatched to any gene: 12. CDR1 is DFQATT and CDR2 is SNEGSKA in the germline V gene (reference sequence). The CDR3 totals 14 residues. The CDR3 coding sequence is TGCAGTGCACGAAGGGACAGTCGAAGGGAGACCCAGTACTTC. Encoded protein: CSARRDSRRETQYF.

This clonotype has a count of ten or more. The CDR3 is CASSFDSRGYGYTF. The CDR3 DNA sequence: TGTGCCAGCAGTTTTGATTCCAGGGGCTATGGCTACACCTTC. This chain connects TRBV12-3 or TRBV12-4 to TRBJ1-2; weak D call: TRBD1 (6 bases). Trimming removed 3 bases from V and 4 bases from J, with 12 bases in between. The CDR3 consists of 14 residues.

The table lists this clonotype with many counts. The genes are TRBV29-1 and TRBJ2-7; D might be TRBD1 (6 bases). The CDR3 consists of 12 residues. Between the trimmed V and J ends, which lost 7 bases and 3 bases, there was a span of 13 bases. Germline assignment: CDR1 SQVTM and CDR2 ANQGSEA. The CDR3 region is CSGTTGNYEQYF. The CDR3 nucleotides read TGCAGCGGAACAACAGGGAACTACGAGCAGTACTTC.

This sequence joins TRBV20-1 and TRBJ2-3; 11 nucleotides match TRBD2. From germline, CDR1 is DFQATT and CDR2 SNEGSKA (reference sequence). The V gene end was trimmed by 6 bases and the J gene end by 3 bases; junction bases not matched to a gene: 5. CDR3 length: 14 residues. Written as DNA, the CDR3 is TGCAGTGCCAAACTAGCGGGAGTAACAGATACGCAGTATTTT. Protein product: CSAKLAGVTDTQYF.

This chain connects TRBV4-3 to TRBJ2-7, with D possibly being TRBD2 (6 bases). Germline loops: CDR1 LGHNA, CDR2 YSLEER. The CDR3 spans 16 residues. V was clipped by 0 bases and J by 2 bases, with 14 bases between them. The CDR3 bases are TGCGCCAGCAGCCAAGATGTAAGCGGGTCTACCTACGAGCAGTACTTC. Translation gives CASSQDVSGSTYEQYF.

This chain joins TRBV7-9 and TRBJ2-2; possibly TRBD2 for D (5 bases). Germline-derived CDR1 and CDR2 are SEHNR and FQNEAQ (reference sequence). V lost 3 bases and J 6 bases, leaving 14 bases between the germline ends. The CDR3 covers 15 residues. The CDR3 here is CASSFGTKEAGELFF. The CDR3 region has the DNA TGTGCCAGCAGCTTTGGAACTAAGGAGGCCGGGGAGCTGTTTTTT.

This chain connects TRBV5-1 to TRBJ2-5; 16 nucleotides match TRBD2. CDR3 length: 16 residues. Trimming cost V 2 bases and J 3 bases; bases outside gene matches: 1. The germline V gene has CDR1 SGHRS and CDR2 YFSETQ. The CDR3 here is CASSFGTSGGEETQYF. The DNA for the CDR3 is TGCGCCAGCAGCTTCGGGACTAGCGGGGGGGAAGAGACCCAGTACTTC. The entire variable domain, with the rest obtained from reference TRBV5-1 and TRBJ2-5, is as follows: KAGVTQTPRYLIKTRGQQVTLSCSPISGHRSVSWYQQTPGQGLQFLFEYFSETQRNKGNFPGRFSGRQFSNSRSEMNVSTLELGDSALYLCASSFGTSGGEETQYFGPGTRLLVL.

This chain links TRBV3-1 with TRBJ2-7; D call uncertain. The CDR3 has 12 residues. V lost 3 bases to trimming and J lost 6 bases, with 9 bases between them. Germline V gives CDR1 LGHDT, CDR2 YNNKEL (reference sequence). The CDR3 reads CASSHRNGEQYF. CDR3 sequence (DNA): TGTGCCAGCAGCCACCGTAACGGCGAGCAGTACTTC.

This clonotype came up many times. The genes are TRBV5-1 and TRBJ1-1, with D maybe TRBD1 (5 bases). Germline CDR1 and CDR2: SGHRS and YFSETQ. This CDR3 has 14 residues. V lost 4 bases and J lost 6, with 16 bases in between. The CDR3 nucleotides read TGCGCCAGCAGCGGGTACGGGACCGTCGCTGAAGCTTTCTTT. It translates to CASSGYGTVAEAFF.

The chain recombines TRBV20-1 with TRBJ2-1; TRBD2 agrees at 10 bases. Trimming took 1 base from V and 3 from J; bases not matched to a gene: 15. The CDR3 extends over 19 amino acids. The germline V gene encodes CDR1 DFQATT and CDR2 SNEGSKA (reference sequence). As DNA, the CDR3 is TGCAGTGCTAGAGTACTAGCGGGACCTCCACCTATAAACTACAATGAGCAGTTCTTC. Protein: CSARVLAGPPPINYNEQFF.

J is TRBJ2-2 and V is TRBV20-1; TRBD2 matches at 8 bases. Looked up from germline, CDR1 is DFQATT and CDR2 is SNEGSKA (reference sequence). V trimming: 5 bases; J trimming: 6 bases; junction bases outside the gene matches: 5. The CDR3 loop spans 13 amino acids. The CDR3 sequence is CSARSGSAGELFF. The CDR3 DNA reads TGCAGTGCTCGCAGCGGGAGTGCCGGGGAGCTGTTTTTT.

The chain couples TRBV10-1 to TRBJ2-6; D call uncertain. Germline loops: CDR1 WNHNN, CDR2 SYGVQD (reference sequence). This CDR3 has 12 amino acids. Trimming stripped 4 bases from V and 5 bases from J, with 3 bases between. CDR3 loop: CASSGRANVLTF. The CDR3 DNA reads TGCGCCAGCAGTGGACGGGCCAACGTCCTGACTTTC.

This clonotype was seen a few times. The CDR3 protein is CASWASTEAFF. The CDR3 DNA follows: TGTGCCAGTTGGGCGTCCACTGAAGCTTTCTTT. J is TRBJ1-1 and V is TRBV6-1; D is ambiguous. The CDR3 has 11 amino acids. V lost 9 bases to trimming and J lost 4 bases, with 9 bases between them. CDR1 is MNHNS, CDR2 SASEGT, per germline.

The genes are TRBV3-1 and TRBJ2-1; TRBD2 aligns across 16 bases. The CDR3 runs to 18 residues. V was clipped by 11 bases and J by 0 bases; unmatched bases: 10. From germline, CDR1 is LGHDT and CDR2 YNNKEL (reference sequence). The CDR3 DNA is TGTGCCTTCGGTCCGGGACTAGCGGGGGGGGACTCCTACAATGAGCAGTTCTTC. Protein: CAFGPGLAGGDSYNEQFF.

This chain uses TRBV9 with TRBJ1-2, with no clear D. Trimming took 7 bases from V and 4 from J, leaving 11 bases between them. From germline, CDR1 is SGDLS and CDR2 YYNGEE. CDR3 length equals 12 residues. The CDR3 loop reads CASADRFYGYTF. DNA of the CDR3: TGTGCCAGCGCCGACCGGTTCTATGGCTACACCTTC.

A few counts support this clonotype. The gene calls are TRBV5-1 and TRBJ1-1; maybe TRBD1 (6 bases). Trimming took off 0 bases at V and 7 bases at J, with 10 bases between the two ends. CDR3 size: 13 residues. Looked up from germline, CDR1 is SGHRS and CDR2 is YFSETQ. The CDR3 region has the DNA TGCGCCAGCAGCTTGGCCGGGACATATGAAGCTTTCTTT. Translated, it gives CASSLAGTYEAFF.

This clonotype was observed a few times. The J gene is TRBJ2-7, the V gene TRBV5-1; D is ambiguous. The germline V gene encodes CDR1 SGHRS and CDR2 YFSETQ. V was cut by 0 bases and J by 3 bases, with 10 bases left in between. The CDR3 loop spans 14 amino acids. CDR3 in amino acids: CASSLAFASYEQYF. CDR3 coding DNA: TGCGCCAGCAGCTTGGCCTTTGCTAGCTACGAGCAGTACTTC.

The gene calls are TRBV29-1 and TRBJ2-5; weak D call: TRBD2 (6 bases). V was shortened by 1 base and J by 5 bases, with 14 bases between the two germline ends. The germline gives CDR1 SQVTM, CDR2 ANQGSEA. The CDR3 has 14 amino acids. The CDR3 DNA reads TGCAGCGTTGAAGGGGGCGGAGGGTGGGAGACCCAGTACTTC. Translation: CSVEGGGGWETQYF.

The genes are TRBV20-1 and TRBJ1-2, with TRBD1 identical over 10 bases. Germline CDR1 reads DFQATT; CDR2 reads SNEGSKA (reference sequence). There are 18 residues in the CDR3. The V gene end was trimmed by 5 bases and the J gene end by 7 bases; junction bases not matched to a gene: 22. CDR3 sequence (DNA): TGCAGTGCTCCCGCCCTTATGACCTCGGGACAGGGGACGTTTGGCTACACCTTC. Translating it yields CSAPALMTSGQGTFGYTF.

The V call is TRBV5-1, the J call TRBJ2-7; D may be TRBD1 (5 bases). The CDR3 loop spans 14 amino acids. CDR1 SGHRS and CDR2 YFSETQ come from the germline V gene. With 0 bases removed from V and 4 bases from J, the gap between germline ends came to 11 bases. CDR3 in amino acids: CASSLETGTYEQYF. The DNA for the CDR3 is TGCGCCAGCAGCTTGGAAACAGGCACTTACGAGCAGTACTTC.

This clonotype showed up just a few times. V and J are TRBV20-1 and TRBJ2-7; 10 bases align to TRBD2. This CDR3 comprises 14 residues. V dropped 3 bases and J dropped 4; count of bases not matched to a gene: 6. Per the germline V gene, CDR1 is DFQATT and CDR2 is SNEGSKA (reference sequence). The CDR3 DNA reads TGCAGTGCTAGGAGAGCGGGAGGGCGATACGAGCAGTACTTC. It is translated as CSARRAGGRYEQYF.

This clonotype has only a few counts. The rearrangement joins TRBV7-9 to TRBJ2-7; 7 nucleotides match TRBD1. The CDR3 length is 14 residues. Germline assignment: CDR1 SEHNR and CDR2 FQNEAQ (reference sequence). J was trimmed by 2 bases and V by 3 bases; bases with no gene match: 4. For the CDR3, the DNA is TGTGCCAGCAGCTTTCCGGGACAGCCCTACGAGCAGTACTTC. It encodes CASSFPGQPYEQYF. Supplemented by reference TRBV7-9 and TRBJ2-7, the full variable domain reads DTGVSQNPRHKITKRGQNVTFRCDPISEHNRLYWYRQTLGQGPEFLTYFQNEAQLEKSRLLSDRFSAERPKGSFSTLEIQRTEQGDSAMYLCASSFPGQPYEQYFGPGTRLTVT.

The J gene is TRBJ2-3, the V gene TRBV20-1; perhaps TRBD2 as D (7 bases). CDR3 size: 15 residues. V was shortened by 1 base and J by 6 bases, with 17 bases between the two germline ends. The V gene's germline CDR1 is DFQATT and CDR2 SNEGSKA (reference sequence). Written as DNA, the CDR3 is TGCAGTGCTAGAGGCAGGGGAGGGATTGTGGATACGCAGTATTTT. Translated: CSARGRGGIVDTQYF.

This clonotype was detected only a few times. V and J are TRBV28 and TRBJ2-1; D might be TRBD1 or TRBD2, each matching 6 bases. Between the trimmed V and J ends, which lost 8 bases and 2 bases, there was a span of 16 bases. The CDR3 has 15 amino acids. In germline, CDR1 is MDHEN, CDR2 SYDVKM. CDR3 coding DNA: TGTGCCAGCGGTGCTGGGGGCGGGGCCTACAATGAGCAGTTCTTC. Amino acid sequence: CASGAGGGAYNEQFF.

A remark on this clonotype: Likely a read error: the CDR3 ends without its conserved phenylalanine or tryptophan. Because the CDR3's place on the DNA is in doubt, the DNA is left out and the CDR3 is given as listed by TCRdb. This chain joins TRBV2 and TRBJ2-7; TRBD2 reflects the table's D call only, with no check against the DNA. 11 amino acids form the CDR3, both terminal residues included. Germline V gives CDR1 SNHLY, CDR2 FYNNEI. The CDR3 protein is CASSEPSVPIL.

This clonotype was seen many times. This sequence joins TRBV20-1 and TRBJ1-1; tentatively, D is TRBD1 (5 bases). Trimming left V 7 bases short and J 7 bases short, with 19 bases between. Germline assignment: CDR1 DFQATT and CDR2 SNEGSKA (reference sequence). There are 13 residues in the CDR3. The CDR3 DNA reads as TGCAGTGTTCCGATGGACGGGGGTCGTGAAGCTTTCTTT. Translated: CSVPMDGGREAFF.

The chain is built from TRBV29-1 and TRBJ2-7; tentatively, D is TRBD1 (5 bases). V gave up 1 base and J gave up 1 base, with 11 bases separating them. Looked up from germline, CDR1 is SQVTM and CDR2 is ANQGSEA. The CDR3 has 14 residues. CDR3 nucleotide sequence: TGCAGCGTTGAAGGAACAGGTTTTTCCTACGAGCAGTACTTC. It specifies CSVEGTGFSYEQYF.

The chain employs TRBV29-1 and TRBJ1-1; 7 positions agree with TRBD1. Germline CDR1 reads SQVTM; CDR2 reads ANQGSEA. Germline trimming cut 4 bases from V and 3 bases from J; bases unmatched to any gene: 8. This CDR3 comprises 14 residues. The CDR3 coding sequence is TGCAGCGTTGGACAACAGGGGAAGTACACTGAAGCTTTCTTT. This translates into CSVGQQGKYTEAFF.

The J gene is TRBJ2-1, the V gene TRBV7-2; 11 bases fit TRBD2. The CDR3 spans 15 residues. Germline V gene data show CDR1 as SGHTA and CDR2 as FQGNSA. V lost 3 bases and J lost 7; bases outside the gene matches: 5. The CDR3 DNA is TGTGCCAGCAGCTTTGATCTAGCGGGGGGTAATGAGCAGTTCTTC. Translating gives CASSFDLAGGNEQFF.